This is a list of T cell receptor beta chains from one sample in a study of response to subunit inactivated influenza vaccine. In TCRdb, the RT-PCR reads were re-called with MiXCR into one record per CDR3 protein. This table holds just under 550,000 distinct CDR3 sequences, less than 25% found once. The same data also contributed to another study, on T cells expressing NK-cell markers.

Source: CD4+ T cells sorted from PBMCs, taken roughly 12 days after vaccination. The receptors stem from a man over 45 who received an inactivated influenza vaccine. Both conserved end residues are part of each CDR3. D genes are given only for firm matches. Clone size is shown for a subset of rows, as once, few, many or a class of expanded clone.

d_gene: TRBD2; abundance: .; j_gene: TRBJ2-4; v_gene: TRBV7-2; CDR3nt: TGTGCCAGCAGCTTGGGAGGGGTGGTAGCCAAAAACATTCAGTACTTC; CDR3aa: CASSLGGVVAKNIQYF
d_gene: .; abundance: few; j_gene: TRBJ2-6; v_gene: TRBV10-3; CDR3nt: TGTGCCATCAATCCAGGGAAATCTGCTGGGGCCAACGTCCTGACTTTC; CDR3aa: CAINPGKSAGANVLTF
d_gene: TRBD1; abundance: .; j_gene: TRBJ2-5; v_gene: TRBV6-2/TRBV6-3; CDR3nt: TGTGCCAGCAGTTACCTTTCGGGACAGGGTCAAGAGACCCAGTACTTC; CDR3aa: CASSYLSGQGQETQYF
d_gene: .; abundance: .; j_gene: TRBJ2-1; v_gene: TRBV20-1; CDR3nt: TGCAGTGCTAGAGCTGACAATGAGCAGTTCTTC; CDR3aa: CSARADNEQFF
d_gene: .; abundance: few; j_gene: TRBJ2-5; v_gene: TRBV7-8; CDR3nt: TGTGCCAGCAGCTTATACGCAGGGCGTATAGAGACCCAGTACTTC; CDR3aa: CASSLYAGRIETQYF
d_gene: TRBD1; abundance: few; j_gene: TRBJ1-1; v_gene: TRBV7-2; CDR3nt: TGTGCCAGCAGCTTAGCGGGACAGGGGGTGAACACTGAAGCTTTCTTT; CDR3aa: CASSLAGQGVNTEAFF
d_gene: .; abundance: .; j_gene: TRBJ2-7; v_gene: TRBV20-1; CDR3nt: TGCAGTGCTGCTGACGGCTCGTACGAGCAGTACTTC; CDR3aa: CSAADGSYEQYF
d_gene: TRBD2; abundance: few; j_gene: TRBJ2-3; v_gene: TRBV5-1; CDR3nt: TGCGCCAGCAGCCTTCAAACGGGGGGGAGCACAGATACGCAGTATTTT; CDR3aa: CASSLQTGGSTDTQYF
d_gene: TRBD1; abundance: .; j_gene: TRBJ1-1; v_gene: TRBV6-2/TRBV6-3; CDR3nt: TGTGCCAGCAGTTACGCCCCCCGGACAGGAGCGCGGCGTAGGACTGAAGCTTTCTTT; CDR3aa: CASSYAPRTGARRRTEAFF
d_gene: .; abundance: .; j_gene: TRBJ2-7; v_gene: TRBV20-1; CDR3nt: TGCAGTGCGTTGCCGGGACACCGAAGCTCCGAGCAGTACTTC; CDR3aa: CSALPGHRSSEQYF
d_gene: TRBD1; abundance: .; j_gene: TRBJ2-4; v_gene: TRBV7-9; CDR3nt: TGTGCCAGCAGCTTAGGGTTGACAGGGGGCGACAAAAACGTTCAGTACTTC; CDR3aa: CASSLGLTGGDKNVQYF
d_gene: .; abundance: .; j_gene: TRBJ1-1; v_gene: TRBV20-1; CDR3nt: TGCAGTGCTAGAGATGGATCTTACATGAACACTGAAGCTTTCTTT; CDR3aa: CSARDGSYMNTEAFF
d_gene: TRBD2; abundance: .; j_gene: TRBJ2-5; v_gene: TRBV15; CDR3nt: TGTGCCACCAGCAGAGATCCTAGCGGGGGAGGCCAAGAGACCCAGTACTTC; CDR3aa: CATSRDPSGGGQETQYF
d_gene: TRBD2; abundance: .; j_gene: TRBJ2-2; v_gene: TRBV10-3; CDR3nt: TGTGCCATCGCGGTAGCGGGGGGCACCGGGGAGCTGTTTTTT; CDR3aa: CAIAVAGGTGELFF
d_gene: .; abundance: many; j_gene: TRBJ1-2; v_gene: TRBV5-1; CDR3nt: TGCGCCAGCAGCTTGGACAGGGTGAATGGCTACACCTTC; CDR3aa: CASSLDRVNGYTF
d_gene: TRBD2; abundance: .; j_gene: TRBJ2-2; v_gene: TRBV7-2; CDR3nt: TGTGCCAGCAGCTTTGGTGCGGGAGGTCACCCCGGGGAGCTGTTTTTT; CDR3aa: CASSFGAGGHPGELFF
d_gene: .; abundance: many; j_gene: TRBJ2-7; v_gene: TRBV12-3/TRBV12-4; CDR3nt: TGTGCCAGCAGTCTTAAATCCCTAACCGGCGAGCAGTACTTC; CDR3aa: CASSLKSLTGEQYF
d_gene: .; abundance: .; j_gene: TRBJ2-1; v_gene: TRBV6-1; CDR3nt: TGTGCCAGCAGTACAGGGAGGGCCTGGGGTACGTTCTTC; CDR3aa: CASSTGRAWGTFF
d_gene: .; abundance: many; j_gene: TRBJ2-2; v_gene: TRBV20-1; CDR3nt: TGCAGTGCTACAGACCCCAGCGATGGGGAGCTGTTTTTT; CDR3aa: CSATDPSDGELFF
d_gene: TRBD1; abundance: .; j_gene: TRBJ2-7; v_gene: TRBV28; CDR3nt: TGTGCCAGCAGTGTTCCGGGACAGGGTAACCACGAGCAGTACTTC; CDR3aa: CASSVPGQGNHEQYF
d_gene: TRBD1; abundance: many; j_gene: TRBJ1-4; v_gene: TRBV29-1; CDR3nt: TGCAGCGCGAAGGACAGGGGGTACGAAAAACTGTTTTTT; CDR3aa: CSAKDRGYEKLFF
d_gene: TRBD1; abundance: .; j_gene: TRBJ2-7; v_gene: TRBV5-1; CDR3nt: TGCGCCAGCAGCTTGACCCAGGGGGCCCACGAGCAGTACTTC; CDR3aa: CASSLTQGAHEQYF
d_gene: .; abundance: .; j_gene: TRBJ2-5; v_gene: TRBV5-1; CDR3nt: TGCGCCAGCAGCCCCGGGACTGCCGGGGAGACCCAGTACTTC; CDR3aa: CASSPGTAGETQYF
d_gene: TRBD1; abundance: many; j_gene: TRBJ2-1; v_gene: TRBV4-3; CDR3nt: TGCGCCAGCAGCCAGGGACAGGGACCCTATGAGCAGTTCTTC; CDR3aa: CASSQGQGPYEQFF
d_gene: .; abundance: few; j_gene: TRBJ2-3; v_gene: TRBV7-3; CDR3nt: TGTGCCAGCAGCCAACGGTCAGATACGCAGTATTTT; CDR3aa: CASSQRSDTQYF
d_gene: .; abundance: .; j_gene: TRBJ1-1; v_gene: TRBV19; CDR3nt: TGTGCCAGTAGTATAGATCGGGACGGTGAAGCTTTCTTT; CDR3aa: CASSIDRDGEAFF
d_gene: .; abundance: few; j_gene: TRBJ2-7; v_gene: TRBV20-1; CDR3nt: TGCAGTGCTAGAGACCTAGTTTACGAGCAGTACTTC; CDR3aa: CSARDLVYEQYF
d_gene: .; abundance: .; j_gene: TRBJ1-1; v_gene: TRBV7-2; CDR3nt: TGTGCCAGCAGCTTAGAGGGAAGTATCACTGAAGCTTTCTTT; CDR3aa: CASSLEGSITEAFF
d_gene: .; abundance: few; j_gene: TRBJ1-1; v_gene: TRBV4-1; CDR3nt: TGCGCCAGCAGCCAAGAAGAGGGGGTAGGAACTGAAGCTTTCTTT; CDR3aa: CASSQEEGVGTEAFF
d_gene: .; abundance: few; j_gene: TRBJ2-1; v_gene: TRBV28; CDR3nt: TGTGCCAGCACCGGGACATTCAATGAGCAGTTCTTC; CDR3aa: CASTGTFNEQFF
d_gene: TRBD1; abundance: .; j_gene: TRBJ2-7; v_gene: TRBV28; CDR3nt: TGTGCCAGCACCCTGACAGGGTACTACGAGCAGTACTTC; CDR3aa: CASTLTGYYEQYF
d_gene: .; abundance: few; j_gene: TRBJ2-7; v_gene: TRBV10-3; CDR3nt: TGTGCCATCAGCCTACGGCCAGGGAACGGGGAGCAGTACTTC; CDR3aa: CAISLRPGNGEQYF
d_gene: .; abundance: few; j_gene: TRBJ1-2; v_gene: TRBV24-1; CDR3nt: TGTGCCACCAGTGCTCGTACAGGGACCTATGGCTACACCTTC; CDR3aa: CATSARTGTYGYTF
d_gene: TRBD2; abundance: few; j_gene: TRBJ2-3; v_gene: TRBV18; CDR3nt: TGTGCCAGCTCACGCGGTACCGGGACTAGCGGGAGAACAGATACGCAGTATTTT; CDR3aa: CASSRGTGTSGRTDTQYF
d_gene: .; abundance: .; j_gene: TRBJ2-7; v_gene: TRBV2; CDR3nt: TGTGCCAGCAGAGGACCCAGGGGAGTCGAGCAGTACTTC; CDR3aa: CASRGPRGVEQYF
d_gene: .; abundance: .; j_gene: TRBJ2-1; v_gene: TRBV5-5; CDR3nt: TGTGCCAGCAGCTCCGTCCTGAGCTCCTACAATGAGCAGTTCTTC; CDR3aa: CASSSVLSSYNEQFF
d_gene: .; abundance: many; j_gene: TRBJ2-3; v_gene: TRBV9; CDR3nt: TGTGCCAGCAGCGTAGATCCCAGCACAGATACGCAGTATTTT; CDR3aa: CASSVDPSTDTQYF
d_gene: TRBD1; abundance: .; j_gene: TRBJ2-2; v_gene: TRBV9; CDR3nt: TGTGCCAGCAGGTACAGGGGGAACACCGGGGAGCTGTTTTTT; CDR3aa: CASRYRGNTGELFF